Following are 9 T cell receptor beta chains from one sample sequenced in a study of blood T cell repertoires in COVID-19 (dated by TCRdb to 2018 to 2020). The library was made by the immunoSEQ multiplex PCR assay. TCRdb obtained this table from immuneACCESS and retained in-frame rearrangements with V and J assigned. These tables miss some clones; where compared with another copy, unresolved V genes account for less than half of the shortfall, and the remainder is unexplained. Here the sample has 300,000 or so clones; 80% to 90% occur a single time. Together, the top ten hold 3.7% of the sample. The sample taken for sequencing was peripheral blood. These receptors all come from a woman between 35 and 50 years old with acute or convalescent COVID-19.

The J gene is TRBJ1-2, the V gene TRBV5-1; TRBD1 aligns across 8 bases. V dropped 4 bases and J dropped 7; count of bases not matched to a gene: 9. The germline CDR1 and CDR2 sequences are SGHRS and YFSETQ. The length of the CDR3 is 14 residues. The CDR3 DNA reads as TGCGCCAGCAGCGCCCTTCAGGGGGCGGGTGGCTACACCTTC. It encodes CASSALQGAGGYTF.

This clone was counted a single time. CDR3 coding DNA: TGTGCCAGCAGTTTAAAGGGGGTTACTGAAGCTTTCTTT. This encodes CASSLKGVTEAFF. The chain is built from TRBV12-3 or TRBV12-4 and TRBJ1-1; D might be TRBD1 (6 bases). Trimming cost V 2 bases and J 5 bases, with 9 bases left between them. The CDR3 is 13 residues long.

The chain has TRBV2 and TRBJ2-7; 8 nucleotides align to TRBD2. The CDR3 is 11 amino acids. Germline V gene data show CDR1 as SNHLY and CDR2 as FYNNEI. The CDR3 sequence is CASSDIAGSDV. The CDR3 region has the DNA TGTGCCAGCAGTGATATAGCGGGGAGTGATGTC.

The chain's CDR3 is CASRQSGSGEANYGYTF. The DNA for the CDR3 is TGTGCCAGCAGACAATCTGGGTCAGGGGAAGCTAACTATGGCTACACCTTC. V is TRBV5-4 and J is TRBJ1-2; D perhaps matches TRBD1 (6 bases). Trimming took 5 bases from V and 0 from J, leaving 20 bases between them. The CDR3 is 17 residues long. Germline CDR1 and CDR2: SGHNT and YYREEE (reference sequence).

This clone was counted once. Here the CDR3 reads CASRVRGEAQHF. DNA for the CDR3: TGTGCCAGCAGGGTACGGGGTGAAGCCCAGCATTTT. The chain uses TRBV28 and TRBJ1-5, with no clear D. V was clipped by 6 bases and J by 11 bases, with 14 bases between them. This CDR3 has 12 residues. Germline loops: CDR1 MDHEN, CDR2 SYDVKM.

V is TRBV5-1 and J is TRBJ1-2; D ambiguous. This CDR3 has 13 amino acids. Trimming removed 0 bases from V and 8 bases from J, with 11 bases in between. CDR1 and CDR2 (germline): SGHRS, YFSETQ. The CDR3 loop reads CASSLERAYGYTF. The CDR3 bases are TGCGCCAGCAGCTTGGAGAGGGCTTACGGCTACACCTTC.

The chain combines TRBV28 with TRBJ1-2; D may be TRBD1 (5 bases). In germline, CDR1 is MDHEN, CDR2 SYDVKM. Trimming shortened V by 3 bases and J by 8 bases, and 25 bases separated the two germline ends. This CDR3 is built from 17 residues. In DNA, the CDR3 is TGTGCCAGCAGTTTTATCTGGGGGGTAGGGCCCAGGGAGGGCTACACCTTC. As protein: CASSFIWGVGPREGYTF.

The chain combines TRBV18 with TRBJ2-2, with D possibly being TRBD2 (6 bases). The ends were cut back, 0 bases at V and 11 bases at J, with 7 bases in the middle. The CDR3 is 12 amino acids. The V gene's germline CDR1 is KGHSH and CDR2 LQKENI. The CDR3 nucleotides are TGTGCCAGCTCACCACCGGAGGGTGAGCTGTTTTTT. It encodes CASSPPEGELFF.

This chain connects TRBV10-3 to TRBJ1-1; 10 bases map to TRBD1. Germline-derived CDR1 and CDR2 are ENHRY and SYGVKD. The V gene end was trimmed by 0 bases and the J gene end by 4 bases; junction bases not matched to a gene: 2. There are 15 residues in the CDR3. The CDR3 region has the DNA TGTGCCATCAGTGAGTCCGGACAGGGGGGCACTGAAGCTTTCTTT. It is translated as CAISESGQGGTEAFF.